The clone carrying this T cell receptor (beta chain) was picked up a small number of times. Its cognate antigen is unknown. This record comes from a study of CD8 T cells in ankylosing spondylitis. Study findings and constraints: Past research had described some motif variants in reactive arthritis synovial fluid and blood. The study looked at matched synovial fluid samples from ankylosing spondylitis patients. Disease-linked clones were reported to be significantly enriched there. Disease-associated clonotypes exhibited CD8+ identity and were relatively infrequent in peripheral blood.

The V and J ends lost 3 bases and 2 bases respectively, with 13 bases between them. This CDR3 spans 15 amino acids. The germline V gene has CDR1 LNHNV and CDR2 YYDKDF (reference sequence). Libraries of TCR beta came from quantitative 5'-RACE with molecular barcodes. TCRdb reanalysed the 5' RACE reads using MiXCR and keeps one entry per CDR3 protein. In the table there are fewer than 350,000 distinct CDR3 sequences, approximately 10% of which are singletons. The sequence was obtained from a female donor with ankylosing spondylitis or in good health (not recorded which). This chain connects TRBV15 to TRBJ1-1; D is perhaps TRBD1 (6 bases). The specimen was blood, either unsorted or a sorted T cell fraction (not recorded which). CDR3 sequence reads: CATSRTGLVNTEAFF. Written as DNA, the CDR3 is TGTGCCACCAGCAGGACAGGACTGGTAAACACTGAAGCTTTCTTT.